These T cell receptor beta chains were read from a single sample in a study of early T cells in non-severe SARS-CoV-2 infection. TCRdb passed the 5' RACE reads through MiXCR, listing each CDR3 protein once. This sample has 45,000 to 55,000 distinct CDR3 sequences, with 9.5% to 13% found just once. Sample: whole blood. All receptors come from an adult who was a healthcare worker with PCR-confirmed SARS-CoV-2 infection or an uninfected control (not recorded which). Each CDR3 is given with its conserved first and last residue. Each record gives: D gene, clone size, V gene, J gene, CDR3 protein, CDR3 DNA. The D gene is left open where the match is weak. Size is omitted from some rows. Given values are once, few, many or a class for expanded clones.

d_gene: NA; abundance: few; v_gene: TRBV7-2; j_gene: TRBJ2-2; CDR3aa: CASSFTNTGELFF; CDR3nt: TGTGCCAGCAGCTTTACGAACACCGGGGAGCTGTTTTTT
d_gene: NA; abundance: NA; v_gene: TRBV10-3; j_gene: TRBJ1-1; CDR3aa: CAISESNYNTEAFF; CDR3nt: TGTGCCATCAGTGAGTCCAACTATAACACTGAAGCTTTCTTT
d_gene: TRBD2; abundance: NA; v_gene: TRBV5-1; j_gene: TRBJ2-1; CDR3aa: CASSLGGAGYYNEQFF; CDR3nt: TGCGCCAGCAGCCTGGGAGGGGCCGGCTACTACAATGAGCAGTTCTTC
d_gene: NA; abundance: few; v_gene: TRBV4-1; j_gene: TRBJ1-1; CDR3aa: CASSLGERTEAFF; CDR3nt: TGCGCCAGCAGCCTCGGCGAGCGGACTGAAGCTTTCTTT
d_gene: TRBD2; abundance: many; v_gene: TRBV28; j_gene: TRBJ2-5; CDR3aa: CASRTWGGETQYF; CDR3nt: TGTGCCAGCAGAACGTGGGGGGGAGAGACCCAGTACTTC
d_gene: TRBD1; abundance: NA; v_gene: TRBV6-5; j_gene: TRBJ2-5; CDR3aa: CASSSAGGSQETQYF; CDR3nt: TGTGCCAGCAGCTCAGCAGGGGGAAGCCAAGAGACCCAGTACTTC
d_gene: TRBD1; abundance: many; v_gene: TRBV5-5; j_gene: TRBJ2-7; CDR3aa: CASSTTGTGLYEQYF; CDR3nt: TGTGCCAGCAGCACCACCGGGACAGGGTTGTACGAGCAGTACTTC
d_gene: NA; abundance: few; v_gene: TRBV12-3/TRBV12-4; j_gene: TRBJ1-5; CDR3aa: CASNSGNQPQHF; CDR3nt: TGTGCCAGCAATTCGGGTAATCAGCCCCAGCATTTT
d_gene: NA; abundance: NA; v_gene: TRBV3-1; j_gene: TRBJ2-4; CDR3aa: CASSRLEGRNIQYF; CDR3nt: TGTGCCAGCAGCCGGCTTGAGGGACGGAACATTCAGTACTTC
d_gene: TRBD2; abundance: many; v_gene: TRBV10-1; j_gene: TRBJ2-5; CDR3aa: CASSNSAGGYQETQYF; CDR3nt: TGCGCCAGCAGTAATTCTGCGGGAGGGTACCAAGAGACCCAGTACTTC
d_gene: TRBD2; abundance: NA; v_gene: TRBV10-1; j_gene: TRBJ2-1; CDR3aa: CASSEGRIAGGVNEQFF; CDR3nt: TGCGCCAGCAGTGAAGGCCGTATAGCGGGAGGAGTCAATGAGCAGTTCTTC
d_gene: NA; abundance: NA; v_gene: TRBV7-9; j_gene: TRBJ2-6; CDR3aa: CASSSSTATGANVLTF; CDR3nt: TGTGCCAGCAGCTCCAGTACGGCGACCGGGGCCAACGTCCTGACTTTC
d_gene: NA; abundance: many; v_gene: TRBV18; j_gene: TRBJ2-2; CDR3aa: CASSPGTKNTGELFF; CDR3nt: TGTGCCAGCTCACCAGGGACGAAGAACACCGGGGAGCTGTTTTTT
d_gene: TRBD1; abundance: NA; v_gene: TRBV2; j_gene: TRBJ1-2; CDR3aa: CASIGTGSAGGYTF; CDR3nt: TGTGCCAGCATCGGGACAGGGTCAGCGGGTGGCTACACCTTC
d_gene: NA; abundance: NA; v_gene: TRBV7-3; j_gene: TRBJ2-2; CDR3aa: CASSLAGYGNTGELFF; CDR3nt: TGTGCCAGCAGCTTAGCGGGGTACGGGAACACCGGGGAGCTGTTTTTT
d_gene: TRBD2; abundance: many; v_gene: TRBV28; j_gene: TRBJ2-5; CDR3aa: CASSSAGPRETQYF; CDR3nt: TGTGCCAGCAGTTCAGCGGGACCGAGGGAGACCCAGTACTTC
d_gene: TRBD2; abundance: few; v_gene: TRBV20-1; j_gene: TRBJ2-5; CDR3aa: CSAPSRTSGKETQYF; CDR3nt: TGCAGTGCCCCTTCGAGGACTAGCGGAAAAGAGACCCAGTACTTC
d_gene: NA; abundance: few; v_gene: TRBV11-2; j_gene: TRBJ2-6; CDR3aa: CASSRQLSGANVLTF; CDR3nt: TGTGCCAGCAGCCGGCAGCTCTCTGGGGCCAACGTCCTGACTTTC
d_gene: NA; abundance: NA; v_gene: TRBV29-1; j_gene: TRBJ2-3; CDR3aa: CSVEDRLRESGDTQYF; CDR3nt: TGCAGCGTTGAAGATAGATTACGGGAGTCTGGAGATACGCAGTATTTT
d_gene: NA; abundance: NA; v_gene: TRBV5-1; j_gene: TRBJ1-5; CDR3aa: CASSLDSLSNQPQHF; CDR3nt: TGCGCCAGCAGCTTGGACAGCCTGAGCAATCAGCCCCAGCATTTT
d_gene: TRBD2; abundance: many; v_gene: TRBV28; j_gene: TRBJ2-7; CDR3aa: CASNQAGGGTYEQYF; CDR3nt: TGTGCCAGCAATCAGGCGGGGGGCGGAACCTACGAGCAGTACTTC
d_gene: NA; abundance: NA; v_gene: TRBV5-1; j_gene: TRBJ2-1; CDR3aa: CASSQGAINEQFF; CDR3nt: TGCGCCAGCTCCCAAGGAGCCATCAATGAGCAGTTCTTC
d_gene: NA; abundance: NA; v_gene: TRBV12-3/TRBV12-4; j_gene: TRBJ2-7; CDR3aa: CASSLGGVKYEQYF; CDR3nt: TGTGCCAGCAGTTTAGGAGGGGTCAAGTACGAGCAGTACTTC
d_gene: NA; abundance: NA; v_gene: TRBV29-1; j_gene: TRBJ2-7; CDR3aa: CSVEDLAGEQYF; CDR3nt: TGCAGCGTTGAAGACTTAGCTGGGGAGCAGTACTTC
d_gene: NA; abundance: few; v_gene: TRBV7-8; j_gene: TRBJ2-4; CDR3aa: CASSPEVLDGIQYF; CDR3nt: TGTGCCAGCAGCCCAGAAGTGCTAGATGGCATTCAGTACTTC
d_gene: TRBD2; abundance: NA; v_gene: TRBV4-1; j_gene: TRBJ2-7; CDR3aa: CASSQELAGGYEQYF; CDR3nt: TGCGCCAGCAGCCAGGAACTAGCGGGAGGATACGAGCAGTACTTC
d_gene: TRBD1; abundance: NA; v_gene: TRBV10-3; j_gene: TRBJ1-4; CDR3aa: CATQDREDEKLFF; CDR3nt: TGTGCCACGCAGGACAGGGAAGATGAAAAACTGTTTTTT
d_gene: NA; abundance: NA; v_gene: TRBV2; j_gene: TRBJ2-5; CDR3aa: CASRAGGPSQETQYF; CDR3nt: TGTGCCAGCAGAGCAGGGGGGCCGAGCCAAGAGACCCAGTACTTC
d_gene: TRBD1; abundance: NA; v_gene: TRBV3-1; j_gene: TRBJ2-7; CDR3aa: CASMGTGVNLEQYF; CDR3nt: TGTGCCAGCATGGGGACAGGGGTTAATCTGGAGCAGTACTTC
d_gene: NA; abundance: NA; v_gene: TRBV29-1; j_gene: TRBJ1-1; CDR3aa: CSVKDILNTEAFF; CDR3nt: TGCAGCGTTAAGGACATCCTGAACACTGAAGCTTTCTTT
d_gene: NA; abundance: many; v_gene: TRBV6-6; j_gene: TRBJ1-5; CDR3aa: CASIVDGSNQPQHF; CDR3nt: TGTGCCAGCATCGTCGACGGGAGCAATCAGCCCCAGCATTTT
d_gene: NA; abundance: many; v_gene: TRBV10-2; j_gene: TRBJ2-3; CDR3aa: CASSEGRGTQYF; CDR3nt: TGCGCCAGCAGTGAAGGTCGCGGTACGCAGTATTTT
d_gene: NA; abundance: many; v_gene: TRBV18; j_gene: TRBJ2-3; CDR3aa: CASSRGGTSTDTQYF; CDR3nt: TGTGCCAGCTCACGAGGGGGAACTAGCACAGATACGCAGTATTTT
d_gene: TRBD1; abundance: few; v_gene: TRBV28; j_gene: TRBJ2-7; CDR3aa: CASSRQGTYEQYF; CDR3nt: TGTGCCAGCAGCCGACAGGGGACCTACGAGCAGTACTTC
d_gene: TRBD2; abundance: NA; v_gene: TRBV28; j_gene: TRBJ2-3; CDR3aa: CASVDKGLAKDTQYF; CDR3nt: TGTGCCAGCGTCGATAAGGGACTAGCAAAAGATACGCAGTATTTT
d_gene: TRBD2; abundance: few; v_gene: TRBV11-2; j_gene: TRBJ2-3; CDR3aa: CASSSSAGGDTQYF; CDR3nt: TGTGCCAGCAGCTCATCAGCGGGGGGGGATACGCAGTATTTT
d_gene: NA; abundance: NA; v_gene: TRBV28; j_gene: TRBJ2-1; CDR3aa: CASSSRRLLSYNEQFF; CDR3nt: TGTGCCAGCAGTTCGCGCCGCTTACTCTCCTACAATGAGCAGTTCTTC
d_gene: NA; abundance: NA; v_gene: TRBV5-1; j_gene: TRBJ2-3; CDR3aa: CASSQNVYERTSTDTQYF; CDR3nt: TGCGCCAGCAGCCAGAACGTTTATGAGAGGACTAGCACAGATACGCAGTATTTT
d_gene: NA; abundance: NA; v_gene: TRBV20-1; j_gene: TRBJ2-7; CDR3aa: CSARAPVAYEQYF; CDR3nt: TGCAGTGCTAGAGCCCCAGTGGCCTACGAGCAGTACTTC
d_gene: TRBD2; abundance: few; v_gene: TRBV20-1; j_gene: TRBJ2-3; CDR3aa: CSAPGLAENTDTQYF; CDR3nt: TGCAGTGCTCCTGGACTAGCGGAAAACACAGATACGCAGTATTTT
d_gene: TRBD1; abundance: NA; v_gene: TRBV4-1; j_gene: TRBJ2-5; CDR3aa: CASSQGTGLRETQYF; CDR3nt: TGCGCCAGCAGCCAAGGGACAGGGCTTCGAGAGACCCAGTACTTC
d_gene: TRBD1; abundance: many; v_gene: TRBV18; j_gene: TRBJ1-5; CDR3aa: CASSVTGEQPQHF; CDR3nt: TGTGCCAGCTCGGTTACAGGGGAACAGCCCCAGCATTTT
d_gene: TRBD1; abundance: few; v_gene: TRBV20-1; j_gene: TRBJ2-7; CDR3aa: CSARVVGTASEYEQYF; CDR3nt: TGCAGTGCTAGAGTTGTAGGGACAGCCTCTGAGTACGAGCAGTACTTC
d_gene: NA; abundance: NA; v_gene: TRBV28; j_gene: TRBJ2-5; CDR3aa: CASSLEGRRTQYF; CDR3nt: TGTGCCAGCAGTTTGGAGGGGAGGAGGACCCAGTACTTC
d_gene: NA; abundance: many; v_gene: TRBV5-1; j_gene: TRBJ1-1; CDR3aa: CASSLAVAQGINTEAFF; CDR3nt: TGCGCCAGCAGCTTGGCCGTCGCGCAGGGAATTAACACTGAAGCTTTCTTT
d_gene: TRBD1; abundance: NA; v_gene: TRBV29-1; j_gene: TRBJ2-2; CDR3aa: CSAAGQGVNTGELFF; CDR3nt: TGCAGCGCGGCAGGACAGGGGGTAAACACCGGGGAGCTGTTTTTT
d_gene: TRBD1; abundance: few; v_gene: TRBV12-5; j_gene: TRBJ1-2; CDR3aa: CASGLDRTGGPYGYTF; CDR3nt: TGTGCTAGTGGTTTGGATCGGACAGGCGGACCTTATGGCTACACCTTC
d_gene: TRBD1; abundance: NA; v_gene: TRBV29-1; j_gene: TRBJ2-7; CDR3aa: CSCLGQGDEQYF; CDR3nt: TGCAGCTGCTTGGGACAGGGAGACGAGCAGTACTTC
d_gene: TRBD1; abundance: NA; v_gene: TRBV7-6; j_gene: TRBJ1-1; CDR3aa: CASSLGQGVEAFF; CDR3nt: TGTGCCAGCAGCTTAGGCCAGGGGGTTGAAGCTTTCTTT